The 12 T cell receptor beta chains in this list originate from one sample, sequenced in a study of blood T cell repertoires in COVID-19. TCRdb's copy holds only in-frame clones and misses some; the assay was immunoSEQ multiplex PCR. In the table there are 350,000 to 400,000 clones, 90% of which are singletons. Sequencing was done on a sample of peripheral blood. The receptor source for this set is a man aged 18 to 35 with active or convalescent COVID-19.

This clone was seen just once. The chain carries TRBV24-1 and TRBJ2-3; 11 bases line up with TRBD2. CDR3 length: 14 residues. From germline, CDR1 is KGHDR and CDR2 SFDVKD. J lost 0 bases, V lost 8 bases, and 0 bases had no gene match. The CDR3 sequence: CATTSGGSTDTQYF. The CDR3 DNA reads TGTGCCACCACTAGCGGGGGGAGCACAGATACGCAGTATTTT.

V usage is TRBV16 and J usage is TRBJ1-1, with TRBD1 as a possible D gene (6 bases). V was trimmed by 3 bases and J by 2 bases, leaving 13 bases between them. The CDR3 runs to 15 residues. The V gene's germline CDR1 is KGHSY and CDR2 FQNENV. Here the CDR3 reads CASSHQGTPNTEAFF. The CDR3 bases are TGTGCCAGCAGCCATCAAGGGACACCAAACACTGAAGCTTTCTTT.

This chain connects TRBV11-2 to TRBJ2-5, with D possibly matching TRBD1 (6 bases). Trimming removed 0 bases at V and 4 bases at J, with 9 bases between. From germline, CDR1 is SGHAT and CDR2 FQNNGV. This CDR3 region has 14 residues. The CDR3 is CASSLDRGSETQYF. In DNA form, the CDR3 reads TGTGCCAGCAGCTTAGACAGGGGATCAGAGACCCAGTACTTC. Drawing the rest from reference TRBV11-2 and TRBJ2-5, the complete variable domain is EAGVAQSPRYKIIEKRQSVAFWCNPISGHATLYWYQQILGQGPKLLIQFQNNGVVDDSQLPKDRFSAERLKGVDSTLKIQPAKLEDSAVYLCASSLDRGSETQYFGPGTRLLVL.

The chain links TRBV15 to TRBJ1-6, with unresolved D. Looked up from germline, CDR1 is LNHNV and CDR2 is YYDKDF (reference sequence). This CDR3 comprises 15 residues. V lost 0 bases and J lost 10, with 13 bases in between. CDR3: CATSRERGLASPLHF. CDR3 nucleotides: TGTGCCACCAGCAGAGAACGAGGGTTGGCCTCACCCCTCCACTTT.

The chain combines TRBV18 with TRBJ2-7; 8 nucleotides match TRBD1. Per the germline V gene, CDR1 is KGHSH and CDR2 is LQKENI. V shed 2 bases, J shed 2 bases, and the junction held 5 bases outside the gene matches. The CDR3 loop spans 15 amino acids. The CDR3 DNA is TGTGCCAGCTCACCAGGACAGGGATCCACCTACGAGCAGTACTTC. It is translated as CASSPGQGSTYEQYF.

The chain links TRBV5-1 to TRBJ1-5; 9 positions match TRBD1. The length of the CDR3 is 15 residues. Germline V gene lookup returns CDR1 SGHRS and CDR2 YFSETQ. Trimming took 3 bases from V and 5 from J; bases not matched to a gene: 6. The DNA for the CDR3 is TGCGCCAGCAGCTGGGGACAGGGTCCGGATCAGCCCCAGCATTTT. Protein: CASSWGQGPDQPQHF.

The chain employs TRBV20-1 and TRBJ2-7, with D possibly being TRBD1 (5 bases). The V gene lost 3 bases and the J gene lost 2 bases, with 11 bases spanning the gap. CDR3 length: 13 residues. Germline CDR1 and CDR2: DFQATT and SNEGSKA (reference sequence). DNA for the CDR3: TGCAGTGCTAGTTACAGGAAGACCTACGAGCAGTACTTC. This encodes CSASYRKTYEQYF.

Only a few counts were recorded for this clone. The CDR3 coding sequence is TGTGCCACCAGCAGAGGAAGCAGGGGACCCTCTGGAAACACCATATATTTT. Protein product: CATSRGSRGPSGNTIYF. V is TRBV15 and J is TRBJ1-3; TRBD1 might be the D (6 bases). The germline V gene encodes CDR1 LNHNV and CDR2 YYDKDF (reference sequence). The CDR3 spans 17 residues. Between the trimmed V and J ends, which lost 1 base and 0 bases, there was a span of 13 bases.

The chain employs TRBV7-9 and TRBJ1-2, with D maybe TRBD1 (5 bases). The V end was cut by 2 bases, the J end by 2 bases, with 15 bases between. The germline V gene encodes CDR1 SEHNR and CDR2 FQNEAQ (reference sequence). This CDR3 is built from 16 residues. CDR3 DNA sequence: TGTGCCAGCAGCTTATGGAGTACAGGACGGAACTATGGCTACACCTTC. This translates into CASSLWSTGRNYGYTF. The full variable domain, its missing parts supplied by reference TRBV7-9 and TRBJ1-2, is DTGVSQNPRHKITKRGQNVTFRCDPISEHNRLYWYRQTLGQGPEFLTYFQNEAQLEKSRLLSDRFSAERPKGSFSTLEIQRTEQGDSAMYLCASSLWSTGRNYGYTFGSGTRLTVV.

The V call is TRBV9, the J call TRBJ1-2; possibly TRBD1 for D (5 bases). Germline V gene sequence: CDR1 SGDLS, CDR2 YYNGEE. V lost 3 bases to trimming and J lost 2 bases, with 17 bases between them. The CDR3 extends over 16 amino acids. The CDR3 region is CASSEQVGRGNYGYTF. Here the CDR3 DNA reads TGTGCCAGCAGCGAACAGGTCGGTCGCGGAAACTATGGCTACACCTTC.

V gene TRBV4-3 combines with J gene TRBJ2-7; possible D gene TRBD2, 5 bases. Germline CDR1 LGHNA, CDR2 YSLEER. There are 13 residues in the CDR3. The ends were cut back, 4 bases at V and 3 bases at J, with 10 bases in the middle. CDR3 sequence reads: CASSPGIHYEQYF. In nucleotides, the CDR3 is TGCGCCAGCAGCCCCGGGATCCACTACGAGCAGTACTTC.

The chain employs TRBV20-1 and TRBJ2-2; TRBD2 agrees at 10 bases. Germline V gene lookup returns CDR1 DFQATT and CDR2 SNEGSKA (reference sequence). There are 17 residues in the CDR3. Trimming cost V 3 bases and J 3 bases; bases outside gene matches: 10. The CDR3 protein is CSASLAGVRGDTGELFF. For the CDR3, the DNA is TGCAGTGCTAGTCTAGCGGGAGTTCGCGGGGACACCGGGGAGCTGTTTTTT.